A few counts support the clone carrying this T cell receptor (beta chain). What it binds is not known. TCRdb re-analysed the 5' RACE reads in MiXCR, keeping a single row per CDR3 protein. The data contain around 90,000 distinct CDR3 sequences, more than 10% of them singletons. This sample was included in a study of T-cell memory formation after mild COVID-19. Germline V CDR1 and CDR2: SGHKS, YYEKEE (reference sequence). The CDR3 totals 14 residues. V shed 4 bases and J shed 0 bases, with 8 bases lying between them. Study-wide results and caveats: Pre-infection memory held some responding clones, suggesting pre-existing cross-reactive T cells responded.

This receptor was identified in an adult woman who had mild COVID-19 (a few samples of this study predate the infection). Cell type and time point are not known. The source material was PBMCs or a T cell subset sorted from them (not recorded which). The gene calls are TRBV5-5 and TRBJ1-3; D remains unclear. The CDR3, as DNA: TGTGCCAGCAGCGGAGAGAACTCTGGAAACACCATATATTTT. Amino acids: CASSGENSGNTIYF.